A single sample is the source of the 23 T cell receptor beta chains below, sequenced in a study of patients and donors after allogeneic stem cell transplantation. TCRdb used MiXCR to reprocess the RT-PCR reads, holding one entry per CDR3 protein. The sample carries about a million distinct CDR3 sequences, roughly 18% recorded once. Sequencing used blood, either unsorted or a sorted T cell fraction (not recorded which). The receptors here all came from a human donor who was either an allogeneic HSCT recipient or a stem cell or donor lymphocyte infusion donor (not recorded which). It is not recorded whose cells these are; they may come from a transplant donor.

This clonotype has a handful of counts. The chain joins TRBV9 to TRBJ2-7; 7 positions match TRBD2. V was pared by 4 bases and J by 4 bases, with 8 bases of the junction left unmatched. In germline, CDR1 is SGDLS, CDR2 YYNGEE. This CDR3 has 14 residues. CDR3 DNA: TGTGCCAGCAGCTCCGATTGGGGGGGTTACGAGCAGTACTTC. It yields the protein CASSSDWGGYEQYF.

The table lists this clonotype with a few counts. The genes are TRBV6-2 or TRBV6-3 and TRBJ2-7; 8 nucleotides line up with TRBD1. The CDR3 covers 13 residues. CDR1 is MNHEY, CDR2 SVGEGT, per germline. Germline trimming cut 7 bases from V and 5 bases from J; bases unmatched to any gene: 7. This CDR3 reads CASTGGGFDEQYF. CDR3 nucleotides: TGTGCCAGCACAGGGGGCGGATTCGACGAGCAGTACTTC.

Only a few counts were recorded for this clonotype. The V gene is TRBV28, the J gene TRBJ1-2; 7 bases line up with TRBD1. J was trimmed by 4 bases and V by 7 bases; bases with no gene match: 6. The CDR3 totals 13 residues. CDR1 is MDHEN and CDR2 is SYDVKM in the germline V gene. The CDR3 loop reads CASTAGGAYGYTF. The CDR3 region has the DNA TGTGCCAGCACCGCAGGGGGTGCCTATGGCTACACCTTC.

The chain employs TRBV9 and TRBJ2-5; TRBD2 might be the D (6 bases). The CDR3 has 14 residues. The V and J ends lost 0 bases and 8 bases respectively, with 14 bases between them. Germline V lookup: CDR1 SGDLS, CDR2 YYNGEE. The CDR3 loop reads CASSVGTIMATQYF. As DNA, the CDR3 is TGTGCCAGCAGCGTAGGGACTATAATGGCAACCCAGTACTTC.

This clonotype was seen more than once but under ten times. The CDR3 protein is CASSLGTGLPSGNTIYF. The CDR3 bases are TGTGCCAGCAGCTTAGGAACGGGTCTCCCCTCTGGAAACACCATATATTTT. The chain joins TRBV7-3 to TRBJ1-3; no reliable D call. From germline, CDR1 is SGHTA and CDR2 FQGTGA. The CDR3 spans 17 residues. Trimming stripped 2 bases from V and 0 bases from J, with 14 bases between. The whole variable domain, remainder taken from reference TRBV7-3 and TRBJ1-3, is GAGVSQTPSNKVTEKGKYVELRCDPISGHTALYWYRQSLGQGPEFLIYFQGTGAADDSGLPNDRFFAVRPEGSVSTLKIQRTERGDSAVYLCASSLGTGLPSGNTIYFGEGSWLTVV.

This clonotype came up a few times. J is TRBJ1-2 and V is TRBV6-2 or TRBV6-3; the D is unclear. The germline V gene has CDR1 MNHEY and CDR2 SVGEGT. The CDR3 is made up of 14 amino acids. V was cut by 7 bases and J by 0 bases, with 12 bases left in between. The CDR3 DNA reads TGTGCCAGCAAACCCCCCAAGGCTAACTATGGCTACACCTTC. This codes for CASKPPKANYGYTF.

This clonotype has a handful of counts. J is TRBJ1-2 and V is TRBV20-1; D ambiguous. CDR3 length equals 13 residues. V lost 6 bases and J 1 base, leaving 12 bases between the germline ends. In germline, CDR1 is DFQATT, CDR2 SNEGSKA (reference sequence). This chain's CDR3 is CSAPVDGNYGYTF. The CDR3, as DNA: TGCAGTGCCCCAGTGGACGGTAACTATGGCTACACCTTC.

J is TRBJ1-2 and V is TRBV12-3 or TRBV12-4; TRBD1 is a possible D gene (5 bases). The CDR3 consists of 12 residues. V gave up 8 bases and J gave up 8 bases, with 15 bases separating them. The CDR3 protein is CASGGFRDGYTF. For the CDR3, the DNA is TGTGCCAGCGGGGGGTTTCGGGACGGCTACACCTTC.

The V gene is TRBV18, the J gene TRBJ2-3; 9 nucleotides align to TRBD1. The V segment lost 0 bases and the J segment 6 bases; nucleotides outside the gene matches: 10. The CDR3 is made up of 17 amino acids. Germline CDR1 KGHSH, CDR2 LQKENI. The CDR3 DNA is TGTGCCAGCTCACCACCGTTACCGGGACAGGGAGGGGATACGCAGTATTTT. This gives the protein CASSPPLPGQGGDTQYF.

The chain is built from TRBV14 and TRBJ2-1; 11 bases agree with TRBD2. Germline CDR1 and CDR2: SGHDN and FVKESK. J lost 0 bases, V lost 3 bases, and 7 bases had no gene match. CDR3 size: 18 residues. CDR3 DNA: TGTGCCAGCAGCCACCGAGCTAGCGGGAGGTTCTCCTACAATGAGCAGTTCTTC. This translates into CASSHRASGRFSYNEQFF.

The chain combines TRBV25-1 with TRBJ1-2; 7 nucleotides line up with TRBD1. The germline gives CDR1 MGHDK, CDR2 SYGVNS. The junction had 5 bases not matched to a gene; V was cut back by 3 bases and J by 7 bases. The CDR3 has 13 residues. The CDR3 reads CASSDTGVAGYTF. Written as DNA, the CDR3 is TGTGCCAGCAGTGATACAGGGGTGGCTGGCTACACCTTC.

This clonotype was observed a handful of times. The chain has TRBV10-3 and TRBJ2-1, with TRBD1 matching 7 bases. This CDR3 has 14 amino acids. The germline gives CDR1 ENHRY, CDR2 SYGVKD. Trimming took 4 bases from V and 6 from J; bases not matched to a gene: 6. For the CDR3, the DNA is TGTGCCATCAGTGGGAAGGGGGCGCGCAATGAGCAGTTCTTC. This sequence encodes CAISGKGARNEQFF.

The genes are TRBV7-9 and TRBJ1-6; a weak D match, TRBD1 (6 bases). V was clipped by 5 bases and J by 0 bases, with 14 bases between them. The CDR3 spans 17 residues. Germline CDR1 is SEHNR and CDR2 is FQNEAQ (reference sequence). Here the CDR3 DNA reads TGTGCCAGCAGCGGGGGGCTACAGGGCTCCTATAATTCACCCCTCCACTTT. The encoded protein is CASSGGLQGSYNSPLHF.

In this sample, this clonotype turned up a few times. The genes are TRBV6-2 or TRBV6-3 and TRBJ1-5; D perhaps matches TRBD1 (5 bases). Germline CDR1 MNHEY, CDR2 SVGEGT. This CDR3 is built from 11 residues. The V gene lost 0 bases and the J gene lost 13 bases, with 7 bases spanning the gap. The CDR3 DNA reads as TGTGCCAGCAGTTACTCAGGGACGCAGCATTTT. Its protein is CASSYSGTQHF.

This chain uses TRBV18 with TRBJ2-1; D is possibly TRBD2 (7 bases). The CDR3 totals 14 residues. CDR1 is KGHSH and CDR2 is LQKENI in the germline V gene. V was clipped by 0 bases and J by 9 bases, with 12 bases between them. The CDR3, as DNA: TGTGCCAGCTCACCACCGGGGGGGCCTATTGAGCAGTTCTTC. Its translation: CASSPPGGPIEQFF.

V usage is TRBV4-2 and J usage is TRBJ2-1; 12 bases line up with TRBD2. V dropped 0 bases and J dropped 8; count of bases not matched to a gene: 8. The CDR3 has 17 residues. Germline CDR1 and CDR2: LGHNA and YNFKEQ. CDR3 coding DNA: TGTGCCAGCAGCCAAGAACTCGGACTAGCGGGGACTTATGAGCAGTTCTTC. Translation: CASSQELGLAGTYEQFF.

This clonotype was seen more than once but under ten times. The chain combines TRBV12-3 or TRBV12-4 with TRBJ1-1; D is ambiguous. Trimming cost V 2 bases and J 5 bases, with 12 bases left between them. This CDR3 has 14 amino acids. The CDR3 nucleotides read TGTGCCAGCAGTTTATTCTCGGAAGATACTGAAGCTTTCTTT. Amino acids: CASSLFSEDTEAFF.

This sequence joins TRBV7-9 and TRBJ2-7; 11 bases are a match to TRBD1. V lost 5 bases and J lost 5; bases outside the gene matches: 5. CDR3 length: 14 amino acids. CDR1 SEHNR and CDR2 FQNEAQ come from the germline V gene (reference sequence). The CDR3 loop reads CASSRTGGMDEQYF. Here the CDR3 DNA reads TGTGCCAGCAGCCGGACAGGGGGCATGGACGAGCAGTACTTC.

This clonotype showed up just a few times. The chain is built from TRBV9 and TRBJ2-5; 13 nucleotides agree with TRBD2. The V segment lost 3 bases and the J segment 4 bases; nucleotides outside the gene matches: 6. The CDR3 is 16 amino acids. Germline V gene data show CDR1 as SGDLS and CDR2 as YYNGEE. CDR3 in amino acids: CASSAWTSGSIETQYF. CDR3 bases: TGTGCCAGCAGCGCCTGGACTAGCGGGAGTATAGAGACCCAGTACTTC.

The CDR3, as DNA: TGCGCCAGCGCCGCAAGTTGGGGCGCGGGATACAATGAGCAGTTCTTC. This encodes CASAASWGAGYNEQFF. The chain joins TRBV5-1 to TRBJ2-1; D might be TRBD2 (6 bases). Per the germline V gene, CDR1 is SGHRS and CDR2 is YFSETQ. The germline V and J ends were trimmed by 7 bases and 4 bases, with 21 bases remaining between them. The CDR3 extends over 16 amino acids.

The gene calls are TRBV5-1 and TRBJ2-7; D gene ambiguous. The CDR3 has 13 amino acids. Deletions cut 2 bases from V and 2 bases from J, with 8 bases between. Germline V gene data show CDR1 as SGHRS and CDR2 as YFSETQ. CDR3 DNA: TGCGCCAGCAGCTTTTATGGGGCCTACGAGCAGTACTTC. As protein: CASSFYGAYEQYF.

This clonotype was seen more than once but under ten times. The V gene is TRBV4-1, the J gene TRBJ2-7; 8 nucleotides match TRBD2. Trimming took 2 bases from V and 2 from J; bases not matched to a gene: 14. Germline V gene lookup returns CDR1 MGHRA and CDR2 YSYEKL. This CDR3 is built from 18 residues. Here the CDR3 reads CASSQPERAGLAAYEQYF. Written as DNA, the CDR3 is TGCGCCAGCAGCCAACCAGAACGTGCCGGACTAGCAGCCTACGAGCAGTACTTC.

This clonotype was seen ten or more times. J is TRBJ1-1 and V is TRBV29-1; D not certain. The CDR3 loop spans 10 amino acids. V lost 5 bases, J lost 8 bases, and 9 bases lay in between. Germline V gene lookup returns CDR1 SQVTM and CDR2 ANQGSEA. Here the CDR3 DNA reads TGCAGCGTTTTCTACCTAGAAGCTTTCTTT. It encodes CSVFYLEAFF.